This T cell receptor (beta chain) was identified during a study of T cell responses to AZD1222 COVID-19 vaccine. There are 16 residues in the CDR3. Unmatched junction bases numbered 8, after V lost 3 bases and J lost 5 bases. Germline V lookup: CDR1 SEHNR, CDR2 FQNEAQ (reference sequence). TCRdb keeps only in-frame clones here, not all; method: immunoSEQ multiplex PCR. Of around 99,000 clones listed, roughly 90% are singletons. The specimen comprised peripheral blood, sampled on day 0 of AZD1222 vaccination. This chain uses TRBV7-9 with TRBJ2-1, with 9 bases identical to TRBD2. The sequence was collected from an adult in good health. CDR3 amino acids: CASSFFLGLADNEQFF. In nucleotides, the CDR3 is TGTGCCAGCAGCTTCTTTTTGGGACTAGCTGACAATGAGCAGTTCTTC. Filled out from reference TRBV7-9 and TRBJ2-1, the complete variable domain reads DTGVSQNPRHKITKRGQNVTFRCDPISEHNRLYWYRQTLGQGPEFLTYFQNEAQLEKSRLLSDRFSAERPKGSFSTLEIQRTEQGDSAMYLCASSFFLGLADNEQFFGPGTRLTVL.